The present entry profiles one TCR beta chain with its context. What it binds is not known. 13 Jbeta primers and 60 Vbeta primers were used for the PCR. Some clones are missing from TCRdb's copy, which holds only in-frame ones; the method was immunoSEQ multiplex PCR. The data contain over 150,000 clones, about four fifths of them singletons. There are 14 residues in the CDR3. Germline CDR1 is SGHDT and CDR2 is YYEEEE. V was clipped by 6 bases and J by 4 bases, with 16 bases between them. This record comes from a study of cytomegalovirus exposure and HLA in healthy donors. Whole-study findings and limits: Later, an analysis found that common viral pathogens appeared to be linked with several of the most significant clusters.

Specimen: PBMCs. The genes are TRBV5-6 and TRBJ1-1; TRBD1 might be the D (5 bases). The source is a girl aged 5 to 17 in good health and CMV-seropositive. For the CDR3, the DNA is TGTGCCAGCATGGTGGAGTCTAGGGGCACTGAAGCTTTCTTT. Its translation is CASMVESRGTEAFF.